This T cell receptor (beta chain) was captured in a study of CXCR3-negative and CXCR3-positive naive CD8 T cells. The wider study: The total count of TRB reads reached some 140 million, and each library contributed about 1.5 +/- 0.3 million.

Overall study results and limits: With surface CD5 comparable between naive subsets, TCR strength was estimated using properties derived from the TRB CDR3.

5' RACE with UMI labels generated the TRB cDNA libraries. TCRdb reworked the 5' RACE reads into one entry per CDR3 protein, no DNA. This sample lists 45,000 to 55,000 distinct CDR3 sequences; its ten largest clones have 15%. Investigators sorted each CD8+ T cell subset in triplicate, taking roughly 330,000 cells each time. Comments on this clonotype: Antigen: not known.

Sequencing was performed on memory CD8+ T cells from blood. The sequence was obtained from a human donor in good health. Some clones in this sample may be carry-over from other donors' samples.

CDR3 in amino acids: CASSAKDRGIGGEQYF. The chain joins TRBV6-6 to TRBJ2-7; TCRdb outputs TRBD1, but without DNA this stays unchecked. The CDR3 extends over 16 amino acids. Per the germline V gene, CDR1 is MNHNY and CDR2 is SVGAGI (reference sequence).